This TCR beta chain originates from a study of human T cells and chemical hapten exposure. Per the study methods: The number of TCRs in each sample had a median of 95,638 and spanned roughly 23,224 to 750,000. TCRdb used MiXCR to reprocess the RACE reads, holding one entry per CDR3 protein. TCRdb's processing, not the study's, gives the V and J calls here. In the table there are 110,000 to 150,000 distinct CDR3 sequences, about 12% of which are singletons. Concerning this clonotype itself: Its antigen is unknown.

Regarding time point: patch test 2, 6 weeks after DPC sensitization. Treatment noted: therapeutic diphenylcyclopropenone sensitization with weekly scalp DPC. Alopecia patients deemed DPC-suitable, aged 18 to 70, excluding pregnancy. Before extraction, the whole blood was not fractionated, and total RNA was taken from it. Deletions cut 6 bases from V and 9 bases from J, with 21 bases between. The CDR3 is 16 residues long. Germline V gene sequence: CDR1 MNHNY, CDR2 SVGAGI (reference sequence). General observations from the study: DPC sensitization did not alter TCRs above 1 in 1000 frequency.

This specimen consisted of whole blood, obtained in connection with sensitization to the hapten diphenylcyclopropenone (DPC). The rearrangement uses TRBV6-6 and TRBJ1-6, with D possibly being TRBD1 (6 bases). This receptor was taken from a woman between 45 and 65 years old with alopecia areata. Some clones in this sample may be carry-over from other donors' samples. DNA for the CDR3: TGTGCCAGCAGCTCCCGGGGAGGGCAGGGGAGTTCACCCCTCCACTTT. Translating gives CASSSRGGQGSSPLHF.